The present entry profiles one T cell receptor beta chain with its context. This specimen comes from a study of blood T cell repertoires in COVID-19. Study details: The United States, Italy and Spain were the sources of the acute and convalescent COVID-19 samples.

Using immunoSEQ multiplex PCR, the repertoire was profiled, and TCRdb retains in-frame clones only, with some absent. The sample has 60,000 to 85,000 clones; approximately 80% are singletons. The CDR3 is made up of 14 amino acids. Germline CDR1 and CDR2: SNHLY and FYNNEI. Trimming took 0 bases from V and 4 from J; bases not matched to a gene: 3. The sequence was obtained from a man aged 70 or older who had recovered from COVID-19. The chain carries TRBV2 and TRBJ2-7; 7 bases match TRBD2. The sequenced sample consisted of peripheral blood. The DNA for the CDR3 is TGTGCCAGCAGTGAAGCGGGAGGGCCATACGAGCAGTACTTC. Translating gives CASSEAGGPYEQYF.